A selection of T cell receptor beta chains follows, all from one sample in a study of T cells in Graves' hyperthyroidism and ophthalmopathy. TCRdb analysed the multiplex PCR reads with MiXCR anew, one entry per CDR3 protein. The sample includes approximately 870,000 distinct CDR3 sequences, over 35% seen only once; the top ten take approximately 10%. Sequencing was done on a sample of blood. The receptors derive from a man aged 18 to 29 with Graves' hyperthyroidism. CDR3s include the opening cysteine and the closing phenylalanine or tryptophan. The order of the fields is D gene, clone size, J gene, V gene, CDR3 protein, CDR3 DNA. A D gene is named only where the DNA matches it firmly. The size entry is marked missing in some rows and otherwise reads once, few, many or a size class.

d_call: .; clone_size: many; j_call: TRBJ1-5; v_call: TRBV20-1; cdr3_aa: CSASPPTENQPQHF; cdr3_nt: TGCAGTGCTAGTCCCCCGACGGAGAATCAGCCCCAGCATTTT
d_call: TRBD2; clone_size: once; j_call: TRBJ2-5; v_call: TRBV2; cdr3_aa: CASSLPGLGVETQYF; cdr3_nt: TGTGCCAGCAGCCTTCCGGGACTAGGGGTGGAGACCCAGTACTTC
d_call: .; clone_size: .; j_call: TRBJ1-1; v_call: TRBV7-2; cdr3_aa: CASSLDLGGQNTEAFF; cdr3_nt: TGTGCCAGCAGCTTAGATTTAGGCGGACAGAACACTGAAGCTTTCTTT
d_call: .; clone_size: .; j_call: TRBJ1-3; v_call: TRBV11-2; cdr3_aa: CASSFPQGAGNTIYF; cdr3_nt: TGTGCCAGCAGCTTCCCCCAGGGCGCTGGAAACACCATATATTTT
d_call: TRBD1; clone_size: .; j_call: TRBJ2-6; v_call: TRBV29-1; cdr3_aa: CSVDPGQGEYGANVLTF; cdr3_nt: TGCAGCGTTGACCCGGGACAGGGGGAATATGGGGCCAACGTCCTGACTTTC
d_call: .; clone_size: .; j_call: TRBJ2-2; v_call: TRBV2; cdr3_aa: CASSEPPREVAETGELFF; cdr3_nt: TGTGCCAGCAGTGAACCGCCTCGTGAGGTAGCGGAGACCGGGGAGCTGTTTTTT
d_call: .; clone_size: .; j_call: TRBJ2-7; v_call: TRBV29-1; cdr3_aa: CSLSPGDSAQYF; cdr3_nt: TGCAGCTTATCTCCAGGTGACAGCGCGCAGTACTTC
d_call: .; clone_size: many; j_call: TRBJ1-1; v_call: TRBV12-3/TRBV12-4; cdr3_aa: CASSSDNPAFF; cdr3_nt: TGTGCCAGCAGTTCGGACAACCCGGCTTTCTTT
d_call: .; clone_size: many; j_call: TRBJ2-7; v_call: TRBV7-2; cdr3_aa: CASSLGSFGYEQYF; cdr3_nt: TGTGCCAGCAGCTTAGGGAGCTTCGGCTACGAGCAGTACTTC
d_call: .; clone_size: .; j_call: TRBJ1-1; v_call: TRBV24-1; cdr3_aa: CATSDDDRPDGGTEAFF; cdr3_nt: TGTGCCACCAGTGATGACGACAGGCCCGACGGTGGAACTGAAGCTTTCTTT
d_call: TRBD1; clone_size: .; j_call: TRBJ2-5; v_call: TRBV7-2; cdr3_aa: CATSDPPGTGEETQYF; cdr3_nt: TGTGCCACCAGTGACCCCCCCGGGACAGGGGAGGAGACCCAGTACTTC
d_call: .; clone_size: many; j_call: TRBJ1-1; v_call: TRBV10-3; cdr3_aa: CAISESGGYTEAFF; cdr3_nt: TGTGCCATCAGTGAGTCCGGGGGCTACACTGAAGCTTTCTTT
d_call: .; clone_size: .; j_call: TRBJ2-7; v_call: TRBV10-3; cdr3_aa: CASSLGGQGGGEQYF; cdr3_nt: TGTGCCAGCAGTTTAGGGGGTCAGGGGGGTGGCGAGCAGTACTTC
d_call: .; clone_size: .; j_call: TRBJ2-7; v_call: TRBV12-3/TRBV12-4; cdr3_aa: CASSLIPFPRGEQYF; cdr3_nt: TGTGCCAGCAGTTTAATTCCATTCCCCAGGGGCGAGCAGTACTTC
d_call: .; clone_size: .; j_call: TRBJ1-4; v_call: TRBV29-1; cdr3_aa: CSPQGNEKLFF; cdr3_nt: TGCAGCCCACAGGGAAACGAAAAACTGTTTTTT
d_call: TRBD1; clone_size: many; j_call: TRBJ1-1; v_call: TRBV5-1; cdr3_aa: CASSLGTGSNTEAFF; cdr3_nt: TGCGCCAGCAGCTTGGGGACAGGGTCGAACACTGAAGCTTTCTTT
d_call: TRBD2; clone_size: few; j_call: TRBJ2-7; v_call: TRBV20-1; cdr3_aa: CSANELAGGTYEQYF; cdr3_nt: TGCAGTGCTAATGAACTAGCGGGGGGGACCTACGAGCAGTACTTC
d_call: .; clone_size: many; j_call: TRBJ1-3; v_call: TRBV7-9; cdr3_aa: CASSFVSSGNTIYF; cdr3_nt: TGTGCCTCCTCTTTCGTGAGCTCTGGAAACACCATATATTTT
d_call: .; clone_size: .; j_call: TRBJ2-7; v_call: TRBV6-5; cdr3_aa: CASSYELADPEVQYF; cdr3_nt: TGTGCCAGCAGTTACGAACTCGCTGACCCCGAGGTGCAGTACTTC
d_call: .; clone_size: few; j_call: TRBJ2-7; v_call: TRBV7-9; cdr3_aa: CASSTFPGTYEQYF; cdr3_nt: TGTGCCAGCAGCACTTTCCCAGGGACCTACGAGCAGTACTTC
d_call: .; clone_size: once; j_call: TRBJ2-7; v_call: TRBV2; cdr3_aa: CASLSGGNDEQYF; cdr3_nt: TGTGCCAGCTTAAGTGGCGGGAACGACGAGCAGTACTTC
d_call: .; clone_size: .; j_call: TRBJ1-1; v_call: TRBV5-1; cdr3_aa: CASKAGASYTEAFF; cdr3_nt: TGCGCCAGCAAAGCAGGGGCGTCTTACACTGAAGCTTTCTTT
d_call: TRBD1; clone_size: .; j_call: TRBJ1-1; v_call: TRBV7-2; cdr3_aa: CASSAVSGTATSNTEAFF; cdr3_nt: TGTGCCAGCAGCGCGGTATCCGGGACAGCTACGTCGAACACTGAAGCTTTCTTT
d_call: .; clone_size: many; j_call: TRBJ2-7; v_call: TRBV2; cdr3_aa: CASSERGGGSYEQYF; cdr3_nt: TGTGCCAGCAGTGAGAGGGGTGGGGGCTCCTACGAGCAGTACTTC
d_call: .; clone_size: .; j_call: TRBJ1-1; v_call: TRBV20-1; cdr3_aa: CSARDSGHPDSSIAEAFF; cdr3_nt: TGCAGTGCTAGAGATTCCGGACACCCAGATTCCTCTATCGCTGAAGCTTTCTTT
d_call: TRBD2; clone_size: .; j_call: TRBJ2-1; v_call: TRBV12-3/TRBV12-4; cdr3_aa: CASSDSGRAFKEQFF; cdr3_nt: TGTGCCAGCAGTGATAGCGGGAGGGCCTTCAAGGAGCAGTTCTTC
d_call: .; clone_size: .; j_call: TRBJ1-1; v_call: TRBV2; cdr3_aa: CASSYSQGRPFF; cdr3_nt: TGTGCCAGCAGTTACTCACAGGGACGACCTTTCTTT
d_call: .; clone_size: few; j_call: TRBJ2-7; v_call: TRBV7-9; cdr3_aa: CASSFQGSFLYEQYF; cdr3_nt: TGTGCCAGCAGCTTCCAAGGATCCTTTCTCTACGAGCAGTACTTC
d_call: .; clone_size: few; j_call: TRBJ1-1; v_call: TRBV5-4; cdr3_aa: CASSFVEGDTEAFF; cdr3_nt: TGTGCCAGCAGCTTCGTAGAGGGCGACACTGAAGCTTTCTTT
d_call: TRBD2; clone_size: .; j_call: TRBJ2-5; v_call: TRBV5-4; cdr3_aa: CASSQGASGGHWETQYF; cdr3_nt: TGTGCCAGCAGCCAGGGGGCTAGCGGGGGCCATTGGGAGACCCAGTACTTC
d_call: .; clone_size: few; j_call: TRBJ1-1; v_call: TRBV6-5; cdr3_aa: CASRTSGGTEAFF; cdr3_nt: TGTGCCAGCCGAACGAGCGGGGGCACTGAAGCTTTCTTT
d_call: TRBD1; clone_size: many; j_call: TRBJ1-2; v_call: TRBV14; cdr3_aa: CASSRQGGGYTF; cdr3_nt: TGTGCCAGCAGCCGACAGGGGGGCGGCTACACCTTC
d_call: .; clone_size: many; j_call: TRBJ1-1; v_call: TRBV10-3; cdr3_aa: CAISEEVTEAFF; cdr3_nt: TGTGCCATCAGTGAGGAGGTCACTGAAGCTTTCTTT
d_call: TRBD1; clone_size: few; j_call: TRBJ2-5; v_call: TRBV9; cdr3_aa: CASSADREETQYF; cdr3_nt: TGCGCCAGCAGCGCGGACAGGGAAGAGACCCAGTACTTC
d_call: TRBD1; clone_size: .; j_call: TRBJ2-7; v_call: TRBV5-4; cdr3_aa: CASSAWTGTHYEQYF; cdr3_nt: TGTGCCAGCAGCGCCTGGACAGGGACCCACTACGAGCAGTACTTC
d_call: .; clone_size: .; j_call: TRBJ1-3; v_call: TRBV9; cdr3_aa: CASSARGVSGNTIYF; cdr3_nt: TGTGCCAGCAGCGCCCGAGGGGTGTCTGGAAACACCATATATTTT
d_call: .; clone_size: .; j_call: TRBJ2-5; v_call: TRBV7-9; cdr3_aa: CASSRGRGKETQYF; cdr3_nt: TGTGCCAGCAGCCGGGGACGTGGAAAAGAGACCCAGTACTTC
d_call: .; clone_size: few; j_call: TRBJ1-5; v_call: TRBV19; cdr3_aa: CASSPRDISNQPQHF; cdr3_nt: TGTGCCAGTAGTCCTCGGGACATTAGCAATCAGCCCCAGCATTTT
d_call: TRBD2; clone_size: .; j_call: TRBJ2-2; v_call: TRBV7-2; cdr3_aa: CASSLDALAGDTGELFF; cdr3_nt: TGTGCCAGCAGCTTAGACGCACTAGCGGGAGACACCGGGGAGCTGTTTTTT
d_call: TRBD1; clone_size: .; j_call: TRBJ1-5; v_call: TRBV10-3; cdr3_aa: CASSYPPLTGGGNQPQHF; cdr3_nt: TGTGCCAGCAGTTACCCACCGTTGACAGGGGGAGGCAATCAGCCCCAGCATTTT
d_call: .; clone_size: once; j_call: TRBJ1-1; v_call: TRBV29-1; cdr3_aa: CSVYSAEAFF; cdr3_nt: TGCAGCGTGTATTCCGCTGAAGCTTTCTTT
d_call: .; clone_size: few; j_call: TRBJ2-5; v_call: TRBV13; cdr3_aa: CASSRRTEETQYF; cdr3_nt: TGTGCCAGCAGCCGCCGGACAGAAGAGACCCAGTACTTC
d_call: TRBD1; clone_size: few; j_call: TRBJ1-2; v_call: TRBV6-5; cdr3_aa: CASGQTGVGYTF; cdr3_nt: TGTGCCAGCGGACAGACAGGGGTTGGCTACACCTTC
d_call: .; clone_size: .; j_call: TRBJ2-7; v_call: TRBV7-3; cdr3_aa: CASSLRDSPNEQYF; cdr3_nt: TGTGCCAGCAGTTTGCGGGACTCCCCCAACGAGCAGTACTTC
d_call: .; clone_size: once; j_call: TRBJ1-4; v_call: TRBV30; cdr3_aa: CASNPTGGSNEKLFF; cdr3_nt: TGTGCCTCTAACCCGACGGGGGGCTCTAATGAAAAACTGTTTTTT
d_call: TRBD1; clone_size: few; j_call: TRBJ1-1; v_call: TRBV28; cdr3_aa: CASSDGTEPFF; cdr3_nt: TGTGCCAGCAGCGACGGGACAGAGCCTTTCTTT
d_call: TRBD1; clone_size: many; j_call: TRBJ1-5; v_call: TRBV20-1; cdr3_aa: CSATGGTGQPQHF; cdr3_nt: TGCAGTGCTACAGGAGGGACAGGTCAGCCCCAGCATTTT
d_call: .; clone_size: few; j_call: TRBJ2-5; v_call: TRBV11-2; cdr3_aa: CASRREVAGQWETQYF; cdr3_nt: TGTGCCAGCAGACGAGAGGTCGCAGGTCAATGGGAGACCCAGTACTTC
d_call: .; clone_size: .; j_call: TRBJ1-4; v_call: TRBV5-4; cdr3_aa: CASSQSALGDSGKLFF; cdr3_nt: TGCGCCAGCAGCCAGTCGGCTCTTGGCGATTCCGGAAAACTGTTTTTT
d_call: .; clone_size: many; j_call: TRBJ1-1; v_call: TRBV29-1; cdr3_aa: CSVVGATEAFF; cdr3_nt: TGCAGCGTAGTGGGGGCCACTGAAGCTTTCTTT
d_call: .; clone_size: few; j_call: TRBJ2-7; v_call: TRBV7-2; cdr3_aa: CASSSWGPGDEQYF; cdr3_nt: TGTGCCAGCAGCTCGTGGGGGCCGGGGGACGAGCAGTACTTC
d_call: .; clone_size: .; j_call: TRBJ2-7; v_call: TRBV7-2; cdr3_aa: CASSLGGARQYF; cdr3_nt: TGTGCCAGCAGCTTAGGTGGGGCGCGGCAGTACTTC
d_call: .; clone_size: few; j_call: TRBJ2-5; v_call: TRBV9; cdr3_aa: CASSLLLGQETQYF; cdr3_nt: TGTGCCAGCAGCTTACTTCTAGGCCAAGAGACCCAGTACTTC
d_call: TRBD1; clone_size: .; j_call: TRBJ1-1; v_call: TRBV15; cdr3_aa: CATSRGISGQHIEAFF; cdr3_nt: TGTGCCACCAGCAGGGGGATTTCGGGACAGCACATTGAAGCTTTCTTT
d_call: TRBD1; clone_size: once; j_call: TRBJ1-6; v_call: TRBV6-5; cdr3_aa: CASSYSGQGDSPLHF; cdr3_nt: TGTGCCAGCAGTTACTCGGGACAGGGGGATTCACCCCTCCACTTT
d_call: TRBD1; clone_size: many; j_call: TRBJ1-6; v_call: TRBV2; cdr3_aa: CASGQGAGVSPLHF; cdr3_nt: TGTGCCAGCGGGCAGGGGGCTGGGGTTTCACCCCTCCACTTT
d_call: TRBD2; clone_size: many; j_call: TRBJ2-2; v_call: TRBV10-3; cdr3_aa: CAIRRREGYTGELFF; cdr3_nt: TGTGCCATCAGGAGGCGGGAGGGGTACACCGGGGAGCTGTTTTTT
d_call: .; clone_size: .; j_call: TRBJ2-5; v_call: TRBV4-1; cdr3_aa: CASSPSGGPNPETQYF; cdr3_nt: TGCGCCAGCAGCCCCTCCGGGGGACCCAACCCGGAGACCCAGTACTTC
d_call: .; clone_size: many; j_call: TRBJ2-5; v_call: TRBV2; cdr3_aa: CASRNRDPPIVTQYF; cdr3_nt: TGTGCCAGCAGGAACAGGGACCCACCCATCGTGACCCAGTACTTC
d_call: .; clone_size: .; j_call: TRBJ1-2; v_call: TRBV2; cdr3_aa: CASPYEGFYGYTF; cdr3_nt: TGTGCCAGCCCCTACGAGGGGTTCTATGGCTACACCTTC